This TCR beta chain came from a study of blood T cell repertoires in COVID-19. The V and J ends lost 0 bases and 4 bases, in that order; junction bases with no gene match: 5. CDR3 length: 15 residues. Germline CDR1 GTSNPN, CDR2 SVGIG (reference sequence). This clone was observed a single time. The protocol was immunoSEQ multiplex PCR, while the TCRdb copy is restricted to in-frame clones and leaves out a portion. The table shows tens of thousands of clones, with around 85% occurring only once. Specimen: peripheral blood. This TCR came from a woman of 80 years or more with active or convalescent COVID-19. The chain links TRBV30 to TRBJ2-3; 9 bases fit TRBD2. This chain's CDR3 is CAWSVPSGVSDTQYF. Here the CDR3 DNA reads TGTGCCTGGAGTGTTCCTAGCGGGGTGTCAGATACGCAGTATTTT.